This T cell receptor beta chain appears in the sequencing data of a study of T cells in localized non-small cell lung cancer. Regarding the study as a whole: T cell clonality was highest in uninvolved adjacent lung, above tumor. A median of about 60 of the top 100 tumor clones appeared in adjacent lung, which was paired and uninvolved. In the blood, greater T cell density corresponded to longer overall survival.

V lost 0 bases and J lost 5, with 12 bases in between. CDR3 length: 15 residues. Germline assignment: CDR1 SGHRS and CDR2 YFSETQ. Produced via immunoSEQ multiplex PCR; TCRdb's table is partial and in-frame only. The sample lists more than 30,000 clones; 70% to 90% were seen once. About this clone itself: What it binds is not known.

The specimen comprised peripheral blood mononuclear cells, sampled before any cancer treatment. The receptor comes from a woman aged 40-69 years with stage III lung adenocarcinoma. The rearrangement links TRBV5-1 to TRBJ2-1, with unresolved D. CDR3 amino acids: CASSLAVCINNEQFF. CDR3 DNA: TGCGCCAGCAGCTTGGCTGTGTGTATAAACAATGAGCAGTTCTTC.